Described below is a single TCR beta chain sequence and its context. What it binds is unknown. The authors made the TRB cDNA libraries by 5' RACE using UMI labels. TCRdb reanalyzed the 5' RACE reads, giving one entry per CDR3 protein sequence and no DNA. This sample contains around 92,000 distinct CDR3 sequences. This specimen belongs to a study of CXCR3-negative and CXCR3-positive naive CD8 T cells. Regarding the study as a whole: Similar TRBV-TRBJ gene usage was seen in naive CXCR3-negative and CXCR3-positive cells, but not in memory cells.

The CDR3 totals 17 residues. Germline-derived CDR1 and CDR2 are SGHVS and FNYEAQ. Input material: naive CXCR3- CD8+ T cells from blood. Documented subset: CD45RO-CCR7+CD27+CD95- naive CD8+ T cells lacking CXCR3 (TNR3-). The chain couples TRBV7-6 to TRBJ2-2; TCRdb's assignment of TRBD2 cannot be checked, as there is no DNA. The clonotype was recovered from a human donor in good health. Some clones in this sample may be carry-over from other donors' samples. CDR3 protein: CASSLTASGANTGELFF.